Described below is a single T cell receptor beta chain sequence and its context. Its antigen is currently unknown. The data are from a study of OX40 agonist ivuxolimab in advanced cancers. Broader study findings: Antigen specificity of clonally expanded peripheral T cells was not established. On average, CD8+ T cells had more expanded clones than CD4+. CD4+ and CD8+ blood T cells expanded clonally by week 6 at 0.1 to 3.0 mg/kg. Partial responders treated at 0.1-3.0 mg/kg exhibited clonal expansion among the lowest measured.

The V gene lost 6 bases and the J gene lost 0 bases, with 15 bases spanning the gap. Looked up from germline, CDR1 is LNHDA and CDR2 is SQIVND (reference sequence). The CDR3 is 17 residues long. Generated by immunoSEQ multiplex PCR, the TCRdb table keeps only in-frame clones and is missing some. The sample has tens of thousands of clones, approximately 87% seen once. The source is an adult with an advanced solid tumor such as melanoma, head and neck, liver or kidney cancer. The chain has TRBV19 and TRBJ1-6; tentative D call: TRBD1 (5 bases). The sequencing used CD4+ or CD8+ T cells sorted from blood, collected in a trial of the OX40 agonist ivuxolimab. The CDR3 region has the DNA TGTGCCAGTAGCCAGGGCCAGATGAGCTCCTATAATTCACCCCTCCACTTT. Translation: CASSQGQMSSYNSPLHF. The full variable domain, with the rest looked up from reference TRBV19 and TRBJ1-6, is DGGITQSPKYLFRKEGQNVTLSCEQNLNHDAMYWYRQDPGQGLRLIYYSQIVNDFQKGDIAEGYSVSREKKESFPLTVTSAQKNPTAFYLCASSQGQMSSYNSPLHFGNGTRLTVT.